This TCR beta chain is from a study of long-term antiretroviral therapy in people with HIV. A word on this clone: Its matching antigen is unknown. Mismatch with germline at one junction end may stem from a read error.

Looked up from germline, CDR1 is SSHAT and CDR2 is FNYEAQ (reference sequence). This CDR3 region has 15 residues. Study results and caveats: Possibly under older ART regimens, blood was drawn between about 2003 and 2018.

The assay used was immunoSEQ (version v3.0), run at survey level. Sequencing targeted about 40,000-50,000 T-cell genomes per sample. Clones were read by immunoSEQ multiplex PCR, and TCRdb kept only the in-frame ones, dropping some. This table has about 24,000 clones, 81% appearing once. The receptor comes from a man in his thirties or forties with HIV. The gene calls are TRBV7-7 and TRBJ2-5; D uncertain. Specimen: unsorted PBMCs, collected 4.4 years after starting antiretroviral therapy. This CDR3 reads CASSSIGRKQETQYF. The DNA for the CDR3 is TGTGCTAGCAGCTCTATCGGACGCAAACAAGAGACCCAGTACTTC.